Below, 14 T cell receptor beta chains from the same sample are listed, as sequenced in a study of PD-1 blockade in classical Hodgkin lymphoma. Patients all relapsed after autologous stem cell transplantation, and there was variation in brentuximab vedotin exposure. The method was immunoSEQ multiplex PCR; TCRdb's version includes in-frame clones alone and lacks a portion of them. The table lists about 39,000 clones, roughly three quarters of them singletons. The sequencing here drew on peripheral blood mononuclear cells (PBMCs), taken before the second cycle of nivolumab. These receptors were collected from a human donor with classical Hodgkin lymphoma.

The chain joins TRBV25-1 to TRBJ1-2; 7 nucleotides align to TRBD1. This CDR3 has 16 amino acids. V gave up 2 bases and J gave up 4 bases; unmatched junction bases: 10. Looked up from germline, CDR1 is MGHDK and CDR2 is SYGVNS. DNA for the CDR3: TGTGCCAGCAGTGAACCGGGGACAGTCGACTCCTATGGCTACACCTTC. Its translation is CASSEPGTVDSYGYTF.

The chain joins TRBV6-1 to TRBJ2-2, with TRBD2 as a possible D gene (6 bases). The CDR3 is made up of 14 amino acids. V was trimmed by 6 bases and J by 4 bases, leaving 12 bases between them. CDR1 and CDR2 from the germline V gene are MNHNS and SASEGT. DNA of the CDR3: TGTGCCAGCAGAGGCCTAGCGACCACCGGGGAGCTGTTTTTT. It yields the protein CASRGLATTGELFF.

J is TRBJ2-1 and V is TRBV18; 7 nucleotides match TRBD2. The germline gives CDR1 KGHSH, CDR2 LQKENI. This CDR3 is built from 16 residues. The junction had 10 bases not matched to a gene; V was cut back by 1 base and J by 7 bases. The CDR3 protein is CASSPQGSWGGNEQFF. The CDR3 DNA sequence: TGTGCCAGCTCACCACAAGGTTCATGGGGGGGTAATGAGCAGTTCTTC. The full variable domain, rest sourced from reference TRBV18 and TRBJ2-1, is NAGVMQNPRHLVRRRGQEARLRCSPMKGHSHVYWYRQLPEEGLKFMVYLQKENIIDESGMPKERFSAEFPKEGPSILRIQQVVRGDSAAYFCASSPQGSWGGNEQFFGPGTRLTVL.

V gene TRBV27 combines with J gene TRBJ1-5, with D possibly matching TRBD1 (6 bases). Trimming took off 1 base at V and 3 bases at J, with 16 bases between the two ends. The CDR3 loop spans 17 amino acids. Germline CDR1 and CDR2: MNHEY and SMNVEV (reference sequence). Written as DNA, the CDR3 is TGTGCCAGCAGTTTATTGGGGTCAGGGGCTGCCAATCAGCCCCAGCATTTT. It codes for CASSLLGSGAANQPQHF.

The DNA of the CDR3 is TGTGCCAGCAGTGAATTAAGTTTGTCAGCAGTTAGCAATCAGCCCCAGCATTTT. Translating gives CASSELSLSAVSNQPQHF. The rearrangement links TRBV2 to TRBJ1-5; no clear D gene. V lost 2 bases and J 0 bases, leaving 17 bases between the germline ends. Germline assignment: CDR1 SNHLY and CDR2 FYNNEI. This CDR3 comprises 18 residues.

CDR3 sequence reads: CATDSSYEQYF. The CDR3 DNA is TGTGCCACGGACTCCTCCTACGAGCAGTACTTC. The chain combines TRBV6-1 with TRBJ2-7, with D tentatively TRBD2 (5 bases). V was cut by 10 bases and J by 0 bases, with 7 bases left in between. From germline, CDR1 is MNHNS and CDR2 SASEGT. The CDR3 has 11 residues.

In this sample, this clone turned up many times. The chain couples TRBV7-2 to TRBJ2-6; D ambiguous. Germline assignment: CDR1 SGHTA and CDR2 FQGNSA. V was pared by 6 bases and J by 0 bases, with 9 bases between. CDR3 size: 15 residues. The CDR3 sequence is CASRNRNSGANVLTF. CDR3 sequence (DNA): TGTGCCAGCAGAAACAGAAACTCTGGGGCCAACGTCCTGACTTTC.

This clone was counted a few times. The rearrangement uses TRBV18 and TRBJ1-1, with D possibly matching TRBD1 (6 bases). With 2 bases removed from V and 4 bases from J, the gap between germline ends came to 11 bases. This CDR3 contains 14 residues. Germline assignment: CDR1 KGHSH and CDR2 LQKENI. This chain's CDR3 is CASSPYRESTEAFF. The DNA of the CDR3 is TGTGCCAGCTCACCATACAGGGAGAGCACTGAAGCTTTCTTT.

The chain links TRBV11-2 to TRBJ2-5, with 8 bases aligning to TRBD2. With 5 bases clipped from V and 2 bases from J, the junction kept 10 bases outside the gene matches. CDR1 and CDR2 from the germline V gene are SGHAT and FQNNGV. The CDR3 sequence is 16 residues long. The CDR3 loop reads CASSLLGGGAQETQYF. In DNA form, the CDR3 reads TGTGCCAGCAGCCTCCTCGGGGGGGGCGCTCAAGAGACCCAGTACTTC.

The rearrangement links TRBV5-4 to TRBJ2-1, with a tentative D call TRBD2 (5 bases). This CDR3 has 14 residues. Germline V CDR1 and CDR2: SGHNT, YYREEE (reference sequence). The V end lost 1 base, the J end lost 10 bases, and 15 bases lay between the germline ends. DNA for the CDR3: TGTGCCAGCAGCTTGCCCGGGGTCCCGGGGGAGCAGTTCTTC. It is translated as CASSLPGVPGEQFF.

The rearrangement uses TRBV5-1 and TRBJ2-1; TRBD2 matches at 9 bases. This CDR3 region has 15 residues. Trimming took 7 bases from V and 6 from J; bases not matched to a gene: 11. Germline CDR1 and CDR2: SGHRS and YFSETQ. CDR3 nucleotide sequence: TGCGCCAGCGCGGGGGGGCTAGCGGCCTCCAATGAGCAGTTCTTC. As protein: CASAGGLAASNEQFF.

The chain employs TRBV4-3 and TRBJ1-1; D call uncertain. V lost 1 base and J 1 base, leaving 7 bases between the germline ends. This CDR3 comprises 14 residues. Per the germline V gene, CDR1 is LGHNA and CDR2 is YSLEER. CDR3 loop: CASSQAHKNTEAFF. The DNA for the CDR3 is TGCGCCAGCAGCCAAGCTCACAAGAACACTGAAGCTTTCTTT.

The V call is TRBV5-1, the J call TRBJ2-1; no clear D. CDR1 is SGHRS, CDR2 YFSETQ, per germline. The CDR3 is 14 residues long. With 4 bases removed from V and 7 bases from J, the gap between germline ends came to 15 bases. The DNA for the CDR3 is TGCGCCAGCAGCAAGGGTTCAGAAGCAAATGAGCAGTTCTTC. This codes for CASSKGSEANEQFF. The full variable domain, completed using reference TRBV5-1 and TRBJ2-1, is KAGVTQTPRYLIKTRGQQVTLSCSPISGHRSVSWYQQTPGQGLQFLFEYFSETQRNKGNFPGRFSGRQFSNSRSEMNVSTLELGDSALYLCASSKGSEANEQFFGPGTRLTVL.

The chain employs TRBV13 and TRBJ2-7, with TRBD1 identical over 10 bases. The J segment lost 2 bases and the V segment lost 1 base, leaving 2 bases of the junction unmatched. The CDR3 totals 15 residues. Germline V gives CDR1 PRHDT, CDR2 FYEKMQ (reference sequence). The CDR3 sequence is CASSLEGQGTYEQYF. CDR3 coding DNA: TGTGCCAGCAGCTTAGAGGGACAGGGGACCTACGAGCAGTACTTC.